This T cell receptor beta chain is from a study of cytomegalovirus exposure and HLA in healthy donors. Germline CDR1 is SNHLY and CDR2 is FYNNEI. CDR3 length: 14 residues. The germline V and J ends were trimmed by 5 bases and 4 bases, with 14 bases remaining between them. Measured with immunoSEQ multiplex PCR; TCRdb has only the in-frame clones, and not every one. The sample contains approximately 150,000 clones, 85% to 90% of which appear only once. Source material: PBMCs. The V gene is TRBV2, the J gene TRBJ2-5, with TRBD1 as a possible D gene (5 bases). This sequence originates from a woman in her 30s in good health and CMV-seronegative. The CDR3, as DNA: TGTGCCAGCAGTCGGACAACGGATGGAGAGACCCAGTACTTC. This encodes CASSRTTDGETQYF.